This T cell receptor beta chain was sequenced during a study of control samples from healthy donors and cancer patients. This table comes from immunoSEQ multiplex PCR, and its TCRdb copy is limited to in-frame clones, with some not included. The data show 85,000 to 90,000 clones, approximately 89% seen once. Worth noting for this clone: A much larger clone differs by one base, so this may be a read error.

V was trimmed by 3 bases and J by 7 bases, leaving 4 bases between them. Germline lookup yields CDR1 SEHNR and CDR2 FQNEAQ (reference sequence). The CDR3 length is 12 residues. Sequencing was carried out using blood. This sequence originates from a man between 25 and 39 years old in good health. This chain connects TRBV7-9 to TRBJ1-6; D uncertain. This CDR3 is CASSLENSPLHF. In nucleotides, the CDR3 is TGTGCCAGCAGCTTGGAAAATTCACCCCTCCACTTT.